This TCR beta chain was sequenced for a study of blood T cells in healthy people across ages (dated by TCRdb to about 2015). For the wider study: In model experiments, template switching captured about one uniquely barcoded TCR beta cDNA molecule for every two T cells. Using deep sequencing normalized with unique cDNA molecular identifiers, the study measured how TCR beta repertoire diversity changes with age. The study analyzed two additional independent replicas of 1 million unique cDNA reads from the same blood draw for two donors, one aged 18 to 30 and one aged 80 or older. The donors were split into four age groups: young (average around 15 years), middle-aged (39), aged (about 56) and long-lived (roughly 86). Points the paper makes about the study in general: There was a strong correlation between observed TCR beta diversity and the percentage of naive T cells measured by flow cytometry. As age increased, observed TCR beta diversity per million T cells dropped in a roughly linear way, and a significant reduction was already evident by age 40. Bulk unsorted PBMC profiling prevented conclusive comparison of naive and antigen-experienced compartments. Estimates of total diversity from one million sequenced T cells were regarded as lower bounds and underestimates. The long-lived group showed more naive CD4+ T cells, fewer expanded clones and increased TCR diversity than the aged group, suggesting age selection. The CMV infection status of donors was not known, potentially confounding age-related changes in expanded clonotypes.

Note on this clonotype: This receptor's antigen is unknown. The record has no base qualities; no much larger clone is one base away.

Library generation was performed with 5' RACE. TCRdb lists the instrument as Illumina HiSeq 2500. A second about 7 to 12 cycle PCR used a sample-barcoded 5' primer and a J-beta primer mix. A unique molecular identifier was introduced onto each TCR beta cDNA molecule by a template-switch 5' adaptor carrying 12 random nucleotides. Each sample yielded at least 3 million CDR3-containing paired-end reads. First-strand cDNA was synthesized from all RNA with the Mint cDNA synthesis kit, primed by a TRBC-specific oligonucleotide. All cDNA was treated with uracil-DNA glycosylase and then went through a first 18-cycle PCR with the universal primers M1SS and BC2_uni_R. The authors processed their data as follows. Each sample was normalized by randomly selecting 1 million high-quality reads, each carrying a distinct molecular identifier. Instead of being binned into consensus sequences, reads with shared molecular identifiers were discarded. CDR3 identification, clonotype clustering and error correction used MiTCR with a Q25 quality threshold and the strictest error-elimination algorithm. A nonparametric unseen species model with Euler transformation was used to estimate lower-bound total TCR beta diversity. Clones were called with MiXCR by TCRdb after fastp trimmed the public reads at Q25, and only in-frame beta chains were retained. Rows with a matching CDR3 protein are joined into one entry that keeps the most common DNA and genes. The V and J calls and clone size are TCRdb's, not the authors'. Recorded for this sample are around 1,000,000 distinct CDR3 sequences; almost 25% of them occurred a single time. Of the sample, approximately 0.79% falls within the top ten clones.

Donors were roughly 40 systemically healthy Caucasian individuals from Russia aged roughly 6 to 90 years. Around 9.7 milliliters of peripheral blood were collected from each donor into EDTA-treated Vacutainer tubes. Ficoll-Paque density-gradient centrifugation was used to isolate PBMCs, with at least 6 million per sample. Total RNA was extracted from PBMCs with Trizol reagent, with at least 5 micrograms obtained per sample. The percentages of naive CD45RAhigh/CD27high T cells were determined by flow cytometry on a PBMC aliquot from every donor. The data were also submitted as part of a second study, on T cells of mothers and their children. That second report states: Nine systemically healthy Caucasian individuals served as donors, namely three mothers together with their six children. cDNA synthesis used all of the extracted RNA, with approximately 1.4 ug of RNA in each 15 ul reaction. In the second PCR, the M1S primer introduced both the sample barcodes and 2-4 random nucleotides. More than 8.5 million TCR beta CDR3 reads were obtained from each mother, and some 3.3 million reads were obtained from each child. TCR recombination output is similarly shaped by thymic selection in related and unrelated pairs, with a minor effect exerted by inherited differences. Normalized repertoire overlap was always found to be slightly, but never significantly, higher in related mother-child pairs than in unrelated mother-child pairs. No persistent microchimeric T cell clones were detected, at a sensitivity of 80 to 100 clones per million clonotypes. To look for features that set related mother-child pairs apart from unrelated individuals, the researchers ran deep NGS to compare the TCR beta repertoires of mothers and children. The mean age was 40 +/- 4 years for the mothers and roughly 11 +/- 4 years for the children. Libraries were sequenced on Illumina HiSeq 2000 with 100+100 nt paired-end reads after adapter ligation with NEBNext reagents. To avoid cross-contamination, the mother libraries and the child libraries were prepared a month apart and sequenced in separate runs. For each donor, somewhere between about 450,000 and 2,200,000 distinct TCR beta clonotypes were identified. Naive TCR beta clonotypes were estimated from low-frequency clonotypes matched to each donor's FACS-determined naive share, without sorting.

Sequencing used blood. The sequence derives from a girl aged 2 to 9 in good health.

CDR3 reads: CASSSPTRGPITKTQYF. The DNA reads TGTGCCAGCAGTTCCCCCACTCGGGGTCCGATAACCAAGACCCAGTACTTC. In this chain, TRBV6-5 is recombined with TRBJ2-5; TRBD2 is perhaps the D gene, given 5 matching bases. V and J are truncated by 4 bases and 6 bases respectively, leaving an intervening sequence of 24 bases. From a lookup of the germline V gene, CDR1 and CDR2 are MNHEY and SVGAGI. Taken from cysteine to phenylalanine, the CDR3 has 17 residues. Left in the record is the CDR3 DNA by itself, 51 bases read in frame from the first base.